This TCR beta chain appears in the sequencing data of a study of regulatory T cells in long-lasting Graves disease. Study-wide points: Among persistent patients, a larger number of public clonotypes were shared (roughly 2,700) than among newly diagnosed patients (around 980).

Libraries of TCR beta came from iRepertoire HTBI primers plus Arm-PCR of CDR3 regions. TCRdb ran MiXCR on the multiplex PCR reads and lists one entry per CDR3 protein. This table has 510,000 or so distinct CDR3 sequences, about 11% appearing once. V dropped 0 bases and J dropped 4 bases, with 17 bases sitting between them. The CDR3 covers 17 residues. Per germline, CDR1 SGHTA and CDR2 FQGNSA. Noted time point: newly diagnosed GD, antithyroid drugs for less than 3 months. PBMCs provided the RNA from which the TCR library was made. This clonotype showed up many times. Its antigen remains unknown. This sample was shared with a second study, whose subject was T cells in Graves' hyperthyroidism and ophthalmopathy. That work contributes: A first-round RT-PCR of the TCR CDR3 used the HTBI primer set. Appearing also in blood were most of the thyroid clonotypes expanded above 0.001.

V and J are TRBV7-2 and TRBJ2-3; D ambiguous. The material sequenced was peripheral blood mononuclear cells (PBMCs), taken at new diagnosis, from a patient treated with antithyroid drugs. The source of this sequence is a woman in her 30s with Graves disease. This chain's CDR3 is CASSLAVGSRDSDTQYF. The CDR3 DNA follows: TGTGCCAGCAGCTTAGCGGTGGGCAGCAGAGATTCAGATACGCAGTATTTT.